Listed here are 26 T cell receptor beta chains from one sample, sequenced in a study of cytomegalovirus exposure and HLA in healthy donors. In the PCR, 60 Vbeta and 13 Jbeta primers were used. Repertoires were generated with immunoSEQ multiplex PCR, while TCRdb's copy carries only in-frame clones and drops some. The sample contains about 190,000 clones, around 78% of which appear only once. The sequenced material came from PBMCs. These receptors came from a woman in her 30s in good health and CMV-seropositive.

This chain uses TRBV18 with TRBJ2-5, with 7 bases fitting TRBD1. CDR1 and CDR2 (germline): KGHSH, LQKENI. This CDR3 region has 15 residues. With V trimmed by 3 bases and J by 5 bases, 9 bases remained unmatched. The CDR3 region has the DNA TGTGCCAGCTCACCTCCAAACGACAGGGACGAGACCCAGTACTTC. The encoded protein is CASSPPNDRDETQYF.

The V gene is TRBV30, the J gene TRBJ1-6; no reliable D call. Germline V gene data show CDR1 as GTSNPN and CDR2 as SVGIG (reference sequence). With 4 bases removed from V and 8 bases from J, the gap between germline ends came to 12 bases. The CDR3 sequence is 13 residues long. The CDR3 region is CAWNGRVDSPLHF. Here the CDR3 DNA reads TGTGCCTGGAACGGCCGGGTAGATTCACCCCTCCACTTT.

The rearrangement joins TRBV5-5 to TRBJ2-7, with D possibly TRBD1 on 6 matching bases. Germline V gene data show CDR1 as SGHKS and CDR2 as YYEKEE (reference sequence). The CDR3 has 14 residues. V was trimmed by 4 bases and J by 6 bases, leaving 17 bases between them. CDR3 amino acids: CASSAKPTGSEQYF. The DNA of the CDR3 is TGTGCCAGCAGCGCAAAACCGACAGGCAGCGAGCAGTACTTC.

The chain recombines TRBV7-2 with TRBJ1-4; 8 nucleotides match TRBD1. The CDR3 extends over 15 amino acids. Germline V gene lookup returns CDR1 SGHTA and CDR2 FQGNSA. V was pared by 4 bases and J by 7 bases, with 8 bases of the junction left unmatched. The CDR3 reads CASSSGQGGSEKLFF. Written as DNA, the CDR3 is TGTGCCAGCAGCTCAGGACAGGGCGGGAGTGAAAAACTGTTTTTT.

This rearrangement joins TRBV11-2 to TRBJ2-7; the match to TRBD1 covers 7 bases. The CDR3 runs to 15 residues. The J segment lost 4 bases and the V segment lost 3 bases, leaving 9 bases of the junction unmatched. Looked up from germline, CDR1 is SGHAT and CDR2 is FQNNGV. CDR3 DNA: TGTGCCAGCAGCTTGACAGGGCAAGTAGTGTACGAGCAGTACTTC. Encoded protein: CASSLTGQVVYEQYF. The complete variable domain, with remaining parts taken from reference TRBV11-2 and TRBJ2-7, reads EAGVAQSPRYKIIEKRQSVAFWCNPISGHATLYWYQQILGQGPKLLIQFQNNGVVDDSQLPKDRFSAERLKGVDSTLKIQPAKLEDSAVYLCASSLTGQVVYEQYFGPGTRLTVT.

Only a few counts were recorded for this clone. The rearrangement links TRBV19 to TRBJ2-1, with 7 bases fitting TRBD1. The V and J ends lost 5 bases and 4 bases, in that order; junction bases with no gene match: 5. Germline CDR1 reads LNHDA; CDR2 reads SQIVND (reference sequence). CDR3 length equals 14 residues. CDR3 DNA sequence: TGTGCCAGTAGTCTCCAGGGACAGTACAATGAGCAGTTCTTC. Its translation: CASSLQGQYNEQFF.

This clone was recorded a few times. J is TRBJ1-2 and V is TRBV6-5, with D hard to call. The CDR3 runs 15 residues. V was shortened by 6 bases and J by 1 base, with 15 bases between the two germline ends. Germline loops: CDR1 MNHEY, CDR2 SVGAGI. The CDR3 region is CASSRGSPFNYGYTF. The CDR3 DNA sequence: TGTGCCAGCAGCCGCGGGTCGCCTTTTAACTATGGCTACACCTTC.

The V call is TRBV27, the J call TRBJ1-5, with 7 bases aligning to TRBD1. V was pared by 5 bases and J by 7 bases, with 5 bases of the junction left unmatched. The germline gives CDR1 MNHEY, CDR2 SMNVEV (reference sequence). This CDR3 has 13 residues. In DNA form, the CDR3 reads TGTGCCAGCAGTACAGGGGAATGGCAGCCCCAGCATTTT. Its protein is CASSTGEWQPQHF.

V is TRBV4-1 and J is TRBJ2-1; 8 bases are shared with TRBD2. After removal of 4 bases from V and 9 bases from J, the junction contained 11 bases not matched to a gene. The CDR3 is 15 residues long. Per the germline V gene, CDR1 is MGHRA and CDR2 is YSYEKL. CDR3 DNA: TGCGCCAGCAGCCCCTTCCTGGCGGGGGGCGGTGAGCAGTTCTTC. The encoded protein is CASSPFLAGGGEQFF.

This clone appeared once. The CDR3 spells CASSSLTGSNQPQHF. The CDR3 nucleotides read TGTGCCAGCAGCTCCCTAACAGGGAGCAATCAGCCCCAGCATTTT. This rearrangement joins TRBV7-9 to TRBJ1-5, with a tentative D call TRBD1 (6 bases). Trimming pared 4 bases from V and 1 base from J, leaving 11 bases between. Germline loops: CDR1 SEHNR, CDR2 FQNEAQ (reference sequence). The CDR3 is 15 residues long.

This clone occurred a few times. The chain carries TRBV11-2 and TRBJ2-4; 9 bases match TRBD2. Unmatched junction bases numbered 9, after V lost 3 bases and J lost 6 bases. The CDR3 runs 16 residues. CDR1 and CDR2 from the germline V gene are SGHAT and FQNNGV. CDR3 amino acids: CASSLNRAGGSNIQYF. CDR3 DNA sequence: TGTGCCAGCAGCTTGAATAGAGCGGGAGGTTCAAACATTCAGTACTTC.

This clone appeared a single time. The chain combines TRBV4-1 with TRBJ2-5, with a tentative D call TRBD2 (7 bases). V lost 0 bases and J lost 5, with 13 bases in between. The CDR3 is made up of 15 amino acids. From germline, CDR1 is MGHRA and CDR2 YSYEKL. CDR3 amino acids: CASSQEGRGGETQYF. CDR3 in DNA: TGCGCCAGCAGCCAAGAGGGCAGGGGAGGGGAGACCCAGTACTTC.

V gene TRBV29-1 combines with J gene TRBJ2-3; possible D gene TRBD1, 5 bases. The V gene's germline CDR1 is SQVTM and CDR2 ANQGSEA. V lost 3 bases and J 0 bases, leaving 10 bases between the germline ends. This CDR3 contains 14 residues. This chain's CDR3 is CSVEKGMSTDTQYF. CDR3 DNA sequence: TGCAGCGTTGAGAAGGGGATGAGCACAGATACGCAGTATTTT.

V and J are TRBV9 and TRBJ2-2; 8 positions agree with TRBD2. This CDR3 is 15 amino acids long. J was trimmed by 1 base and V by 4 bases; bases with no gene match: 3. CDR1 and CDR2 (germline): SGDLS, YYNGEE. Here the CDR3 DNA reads TGTGCCAGCAGCCCTCTAGCGGGGAACACCGGGGAGCTGTTTTTT. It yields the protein CASSPLAGNTGELFF.

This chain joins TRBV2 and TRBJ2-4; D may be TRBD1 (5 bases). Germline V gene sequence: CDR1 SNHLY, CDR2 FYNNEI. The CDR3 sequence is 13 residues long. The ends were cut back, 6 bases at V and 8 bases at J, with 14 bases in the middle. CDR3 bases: TGTGCCAGCAGGCTGCAACAGGTATACATTCAGTACTTC. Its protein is CASRLQQVYIQYF.

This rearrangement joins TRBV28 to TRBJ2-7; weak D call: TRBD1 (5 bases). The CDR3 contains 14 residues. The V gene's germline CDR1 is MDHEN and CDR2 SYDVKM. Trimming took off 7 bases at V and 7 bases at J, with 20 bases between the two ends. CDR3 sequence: CASTPQGRHWEQYF. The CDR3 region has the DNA TGTGCCAGCACCCCCCAGGGTAGGCACTGGGAGCAGTACTTC. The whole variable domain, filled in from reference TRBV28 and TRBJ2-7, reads DVKVTQSSRYLVKRTGEKVFLECVQDMDHENMFWYRQDPGLGLRLIYFSYDVKMKEKGDIPEGYSVSREKKERFSLILESASTNQTSMYLCASTPQGRHWEQYFGPGTRLTVT.

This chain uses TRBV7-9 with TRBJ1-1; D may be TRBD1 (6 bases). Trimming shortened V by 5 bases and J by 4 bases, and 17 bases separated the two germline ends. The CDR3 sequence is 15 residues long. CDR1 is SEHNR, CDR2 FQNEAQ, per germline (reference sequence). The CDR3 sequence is CASSAIMGAGTEAFF. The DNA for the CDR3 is TGTGCCAGCAGCGCCATTATGGGGGCAGGCACTGAAGCTTTCTTT.

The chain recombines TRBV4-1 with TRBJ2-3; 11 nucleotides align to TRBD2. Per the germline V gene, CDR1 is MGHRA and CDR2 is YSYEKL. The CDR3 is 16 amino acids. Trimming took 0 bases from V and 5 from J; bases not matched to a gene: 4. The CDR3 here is CASSQEASGGRDTQYF. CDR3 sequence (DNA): TGCGCCAGCAGCCAAGAGGCTAGCGGGGGGCGAGATACGCAGTATTTT.

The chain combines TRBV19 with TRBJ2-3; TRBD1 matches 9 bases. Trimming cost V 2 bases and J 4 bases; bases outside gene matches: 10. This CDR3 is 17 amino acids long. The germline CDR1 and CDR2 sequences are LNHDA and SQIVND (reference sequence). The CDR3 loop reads CASSIWFRQGVADTQYF. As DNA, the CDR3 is TGTGCCAGTAGTATATGGTTTCGACAGGGGGTGGCAGATACGCAGTATTTT.

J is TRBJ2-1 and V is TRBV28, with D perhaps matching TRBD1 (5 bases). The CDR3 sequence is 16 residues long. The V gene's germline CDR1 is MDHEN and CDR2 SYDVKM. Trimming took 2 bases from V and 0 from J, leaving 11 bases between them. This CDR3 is CASSLIQGSSYNEQFF. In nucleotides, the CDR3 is TGTGCCAGCAGTTTAATCCAGGGCAGCTCCTACAATGAGCAGTTCTTC.

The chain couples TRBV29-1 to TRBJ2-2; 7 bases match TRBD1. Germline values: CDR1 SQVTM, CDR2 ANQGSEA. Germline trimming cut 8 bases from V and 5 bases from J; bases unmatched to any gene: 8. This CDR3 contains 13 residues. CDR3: CSTRTGRTGELFF. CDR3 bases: TGCAGCACCCGGACAGGAAGGACCGGGGAGCTGTTTTTT.

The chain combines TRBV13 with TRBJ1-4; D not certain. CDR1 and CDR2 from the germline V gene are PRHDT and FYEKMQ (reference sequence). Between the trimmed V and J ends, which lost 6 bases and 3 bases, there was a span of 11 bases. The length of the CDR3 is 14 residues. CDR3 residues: CASSLHQANEKLFF. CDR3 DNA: TGTGCCAGCAGTCTTCACCAGGCTAATGAAAAACTGTTTTTT.

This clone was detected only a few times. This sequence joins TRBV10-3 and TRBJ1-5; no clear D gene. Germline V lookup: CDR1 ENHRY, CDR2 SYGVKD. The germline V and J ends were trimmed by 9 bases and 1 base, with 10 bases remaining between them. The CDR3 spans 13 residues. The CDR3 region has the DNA TGTGCCATGGGAGGTGGGAGCAATCAGCCCCAGCATTTT. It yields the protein CAMGGGSNQPQHF.

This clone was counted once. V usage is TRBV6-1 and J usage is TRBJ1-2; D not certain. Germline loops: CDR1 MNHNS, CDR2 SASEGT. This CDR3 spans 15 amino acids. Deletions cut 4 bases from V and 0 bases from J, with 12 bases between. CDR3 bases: TGTGCCAGCAGTGTTCTTAGACATACTAACTATGGCTACACCTTC. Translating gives CASSVLRHTNYGYTF.

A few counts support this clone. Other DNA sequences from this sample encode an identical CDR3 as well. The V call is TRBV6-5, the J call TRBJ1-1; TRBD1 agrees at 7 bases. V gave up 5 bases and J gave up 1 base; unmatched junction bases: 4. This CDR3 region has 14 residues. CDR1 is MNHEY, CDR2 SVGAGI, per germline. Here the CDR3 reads CASSGRQGNTEAFF. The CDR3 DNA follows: TGTGCCAGCAGTGGCCGACAGGGGAACACTGAAGCTTTCTTT.

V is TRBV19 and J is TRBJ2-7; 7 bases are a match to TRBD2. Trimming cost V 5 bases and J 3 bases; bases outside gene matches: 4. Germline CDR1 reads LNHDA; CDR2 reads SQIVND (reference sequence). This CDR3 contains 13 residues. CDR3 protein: CASSRSGLYEQYF. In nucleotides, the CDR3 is TGTGCCAGTAGTCGTAGCGGGCTCTACGAGCAGTACTTC.